The 14 T cell receptor beta chains below were found in one sample sequenced in a study of shared clonotypes between healthy human individuals. Profiled with immunoSEQ multiplex PCR; TCRdb holds only in-frame clones, not every one. The sample carries hundreds of thousands of clones, approximately 96% recorded once. Naive CD8 cells were CD45RO-negative, positively selected for CCR7, excluding terminally differentiated effector memory CD45RA+ cells. The specimen was naive CD8+ T cells sorted from blood. The source of these receptors is a woman under 40 in good health.

This chain uses TRBV28 with TRBJ2-1; 11 bases are shared with TRBD1. The CDR3 extends over 16 amino acids. Trimming cost V 4 bases and J 7 bases; bases outside gene matches: 9. CDR1 and CDR2 from the germline V gene are MDHEN and SYDVKM. Written as DNA, the CDR3 is TGTGCCAGCAGTTACAAGGGACAGGGGGGAGGAAATGAGCAGTTCTTC. Its protein is CASSYKGQGGGNEQFF.

This rearrangement joins TRBV7-8 to TRBJ1-1; possible D gene TRBD1, 5 bases. CDR3 length equals 15 residues. Per the germline V gene, CDR1 is SGHVS and CDR2 is FQNEAQ. Trimming pared 1 base from V and 6 bases from J, leaving 15 bases between. The CDR3, as DNA: TGTGCCAGCAGCTTAGGGTGGGGGGTATACGCTGAAGCTTTCTTT. Protein product: CASSLGWGVYAEAFF.

This chain joins TRBV27 and TRBJ2-2; D gene ambiguous. Trimming left V 8 bases short and J 4 bases short, with 11 bases between. Looked up from germline, CDR1 is MNHEY and CDR2 is SMNVEV (reference sequence). This CDR3 contains 13 residues. The CDR3 protein is CASALGVTGELFF. The CDR3 bases are TGTGCCAGCGCCCTTGGGGTCACCGGGGAGCTGTTTTTT.

The V and J genes are TRBV28 and TRBJ1-2; D remains unclear. CDR1 and CDR2 (germline): MDHEN, SYDVKM. V was pared by 2 bases and J by 2 bases, with 6 bases between. This CDR3 spans 13 amino acids. The CDR3 DNA is TGTGCCAGCAGTTTAGGACTCAACTATGGCTACACCTTC. The encoded protein is CASSLGLNYGYTF.

V and J are TRBV6-5 and TRBJ2-1; the D gene is possibly TRBD2 (6 bases). Germline lookup yields CDR1 MNHEY and CDR2 SVGAGI. The CDR3 has 15 residues. Trimming stripped 2 bases from V and 7 bases from J, with 15 bases between. The CDR3 region has the DNA TGTGCCAGCAGTTACAGGGGATTAGCGGCGAATGAGCAGTTCTTC. It specifies CASSYRGLAANEQFF.

V and J are TRBV29-1 and TRBJ2-2, with D possibly being TRBD1 (6 bases). V lost 6 bases and J lost 6, with 11 bases in between. Germline V gene data show CDR1 as SQVTM and CDR2 as ANQGSEA. CDR3 length equals 12 residues. The CDR3, as DNA: TGCAGCGTCGAGACAGGTGCCGGGGAGCTGTTTTTT. Its protein product is CSVETGAGELFF.

The gene calls are TRBV5-6 and TRBJ1-2; 10 nucleotides agree with TRBD1. Unmatched junction bases numbered 0, after V lost 0 bases and J lost 4 bases. Germline values: CDR1 SGHDT, CDR2 YYEEEE. CDR3 length: 14 residues. The CDR3: CASSLGDRGYGYTF. CDR3 bases: TGTGCCAGCAGCTTGGGGGACAGGGGCTATGGCTACACCTTC.

The chain is built from TRBV4-1 and TRBJ2-1; 10 bases map to TRBD2. V lost 4 bases, J lost 3 bases, and 6 bases stayed unmatched. This CDR3 is built from 16 residues. CDR1 and CDR2 from the germline V gene are MGHRA and YSYEKL. Written as DNA, the CDR3 is TGCGCCAGCAGCCGGAGGACTAGCGGAATCTACAATGAGCAGTTCTTC. The encoded protein is CASSRRTSGIYNEQFF.

The J gene is TRBJ2-3, the V gene TRBV29-1; 7 positions match TRBD2. CDR1 and CDR2 from the germline V gene are SQVTM and ANQGSEA. The length of the CDR3 is 16 residues. J gave up 1 base and V 7 bases, and 14 bases lay outside the gene matches. The CDR3: CSESGDPLVGTDTQYF. CDR3 sequence (DNA): TGCAGCGAGAGCGGGGACCCGTTGGTGGGCACAGATACGCAGTATTTT.

The CDR3 spells CASSLVISSGFSYEQYF. In DNA, the CDR3 is TGTGCCAGCAGCTTAGTGATCTCTAGCGGGTTTTCCTACGAGCAGTACTTC. V gene TRBV7-2 combines with J gene TRBJ2-7, with 8 bases fitting TRBD2. This CDR3 region has 17 residues. Germline V gene lookup returns CDR1 SGHTA and CDR2 FQGNSA. V lost 1 base and J lost 1; bases outside the gene matches: 9.

This chain links TRBV6-6 with TRBJ1-1; tentative D call: TRBD1 (5 bases). The V gene's germline CDR1 is MNHNY and CDR2 SVGAGI (reference sequence). The CDR3 consists of 13 residues. Trimming took off 2 bases at V and 2 bases at J, with 6 bases between the two ends. Written as DNA, the CDR3 is TGTGCCAGCAGTTACGGGACCAACACTGAAGCTTTCTTT. It is translated as CASSYGTNTEAFF.

This chain uses TRBV6-1 with TRBJ2-7; 12 bases are shared with TRBD2. The germline V gene encodes CDR1 MNHNS and CDR2 SASEGT. There are 15 residues in the CDR3. V shed 4 bases, J shed 4 bases, and the junction held 5 bases outside the gene matches. The CDR3 sequence: CASSGRTSGEYEQYF. CDR3 nucleotide sequence: TGTGCCAGCAGTGGAAGGACTAGCGGGGAGTACGAGCAGTACTTC.

This clone occurred once. The chain couples TRBV5-4 to TRBJ1-2; 9 bases fit TRBD1. Germline CDR1 and CDR2: SGHNT and YYREEE (reference sequence). Trimming at V came to 4 bases and at J to 3 bases, leaving 10 bases not matched to a gene. The CDR3 consists of 16 residues. The DNA for the CDR3 is TGTGCCAGCAGCGACAACCCGGGACAGGGAGACTATGGCTACACCTTC. As protein: CASSDNPGQGDYGYTF.

The V and J genes are TRBV11-2 and TRBJ2-1; D is unclear. Germline loops: CDR1 SGHAT, CDR2 FQNNGV. Trimming cost V 3 bases and J 9 bases, with 9 bases left between them. The CDR3 extends over 12 amino acids. CDR3 amino acids: CASSFGSGEQFF. For the CDR3, the DNA is TGTGCCAGCAGCTTTGGGTCCGGTGAGCAGTTCTTC. The full variable domain, with the rest looked up from reference TRBV11-2 and TRBJ2-1, is EAGVAQSPRYKIIEKRQSVAFWCNPISGHATLYWYQQILGQGPKLLIQFQNNGVVDDSQLPKDRFSAERLKGVDSTLKIQPAKLEDSAVYLCASSFGSGEQFFGPGTRLTVL.